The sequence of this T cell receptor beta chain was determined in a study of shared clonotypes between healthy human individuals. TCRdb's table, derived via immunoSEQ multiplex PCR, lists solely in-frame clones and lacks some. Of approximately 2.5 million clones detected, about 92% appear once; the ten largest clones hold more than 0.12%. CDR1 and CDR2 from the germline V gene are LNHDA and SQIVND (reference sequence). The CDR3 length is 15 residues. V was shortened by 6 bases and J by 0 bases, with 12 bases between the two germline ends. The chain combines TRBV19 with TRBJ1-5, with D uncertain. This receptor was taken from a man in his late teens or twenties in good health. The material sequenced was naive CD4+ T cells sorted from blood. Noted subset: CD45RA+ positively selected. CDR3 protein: CASRNMANSNQPQHF. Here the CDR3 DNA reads TGTGCCAGTAGAAATATGGCAAATAGCAATCAGCCCCAGCATTTT. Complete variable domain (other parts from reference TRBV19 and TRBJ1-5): DGGITQSPKYLFRKEGQNVTLSCEQNLNHDAMYWYRQDPGQGLRLIYYSQIVNDFQKGDIAEGYSVSREKKESFPLTVTSAQKNPTAFYLCASRNMANSNQPQHFGDGTRLSIL.